The text below deals with one T cell receptor beta chain. Its antigen is not known. The data are from a study of identical twins. Study results and caveats: Beta out-of-frame sequences displayed a weaker excess of sharing between twins.

Via MiXCR, TCRdb re-called the 5' RACE reads, giving one row per CDR3 protein. This sample has approximately 500,000 distinct CDR3 sequences, with around 24% found just once. From germline, CDR1 is SGDLS and CDR2 YYNGEE. V was pared by 0 bases and J by 9 bases, with 13 bases between. CDR3 length: 14 residues. The data were also submitted as part of a second study, on T cells expressing NK-cell markers.

The V call is TRBV9, the J call TRBJ2-1; D remains unclear. This receptor was identified in a woman younger than 35 in good health. The sequenced material came from CD4+ T cells sorted from blood. This chain's CDR3 is CASSVASSFSEQFF. The CDR3 DNA is TGTGCCAGCAGCGTAGCCTCTAGTTTTAGTGAGCAGTTCTTC. Based on the CDR3 plus reference TRBV9 and TRBJ2-1, the full variable domain is DSGVTQTPKHLITATGQRVTLRCSPRSGDLSVYWYQQSLDQGLQFLIQYYNGEERAKGNILERFSAQQFPDLHSELNLSSLELGDSALYFCASSVASSFSEQFFGPGTRLTVL.